The 18 T cell receptor beta chains below were found in one sample sequenced in a study of vaccination effects on CD4 cells after COVID-19. Within the ViraFEST assay, antigen-specific CD4+ T cells underwent expansion with viral peptide pools prior to sequencing. Culture proceeded for nine to eleven days, and CD4+ T cells were then isolated. Everyone in the study got two shots of either the BNT162b2 or mRNA-1273 vaccine. Clones were read by immunoSEQ multiplex PCR, and TCRdb kept only the in-frame ones, dropping some. This table has tens of thousands of clones, 74% appearing once. No antigen has been identified for these receptors. The sample in question was CD4+ T cells from PBMCs cultured with HCoV-229E spike peptides, obtained after COVID-19 vaccination. Receptors originate from a human donor who received a COVID-19 vaccine.

There are a few counts of this clone. Here the CDR3 reads CASSRPGNQPQHF. The CDR3, as DNA: TGCGCCAGCAGCCGGCCGGGCAATCAGCCCCAGCATTTT. The chain is built from TRBV4-1 and TRBJ1-5; D not certain. Trimming took off 4 bases at V and 2 bases at J, with 6 bases between the two ends. Germline V CDR1 and CDR2: MGHRA, YSYEKL. CDR3 length: 13 residues.

Only one count was recorded for this clone. The chain carries TRBV10-1 and TRBJ1-2; D gene unclear. Per germline, CDR1 WNHNN and CDR2 SYGVQD (reference sequence). V lost 0 bases and J lost 4, with 6 bases in between. This CDR3 has 13 residues. This chain's CDR3 is CASSESGSYGYTF. Written as DNA, the CDR3 is TGCGCCAGCAGTGAGTCAGGCTCCTATGGCTACACCTTC.

This clone was detected a few times. The CDR3, as DNA: TGTGCCAGCACCCCATTTGGCGGGGAAGGATACAATGAGCAGTTCTTC. This codes for CASTPFGGEGYNEQFF. The gene calls are TRBV5-5 and TRBJ2-1; possible D gene TRBD2, 6 bases. Germline V CDR1 and CDR2: SGHKS, YYEKEE (reference sequence). Trimming took off 6 bases at V and 4 bases at J, with 20 bases between the two ends. There are 16 residues in the CDR3.

V and J are TRBV6-5 and TRBJ1-1, with 10 positions matching TRBD1. Germline-derived CDR1 and CDR2 are MNHEY and SVGAGI. V gave up 6 bases and J gave up 5 bases; unmatched junction bases: 9. The CDR3 is 15 amino acids. CDR3 nucleotides: TGTGCCAGCAGCTGGACAGGGGGAAAGGGAACTGAAGCTTTCTTT. Translated, it gives CASSWTGGKGTEAFF.

This clone occurred a few times. The chain recombines TRBV30 with TRBJ2-2; no firm D call. The V end lost 4 bases, the J end lost 1 base, and 16 bases lay between the germline ends. Germline V CDR1 and CDR2: GTSNPN, SVGIG (reference sequence). This CDR3 comprises 16 residues. CDR3 loop: CAWTAKWRLNTGELFF. Written as DNA, the CDR3 is TGTGCCTGGACCGCTAAGTGGCGGTTGAACACCGGGGAGCTGTTTTTT.

J is TRBJ1-6 and V is TRBV6-5; D is unclear. Germline-derived CDR1 and CDR2 are MNHEY and SVGAGI. V dropped 0 bases and J dropped 6 bases, with 12 bases sitting between them. CDR3 length: 16 residues. DNA for the CDR3: TGTGCCAGCAGTTACTCATTGGTCGCGGGTAATTCACCCCTCCACTTT. Amino acid sequence: CASSYSLVAGNSPLHF.

The V gene is TRBV6-5, the J gene TRBJ2-7; perhaps D is TRBD1 or TRBD2 (6 bases each). Per the germline V gene, CDR1 is MNHEY and CDR2 is SVGAGI. This CDR3 region has 12 residues. V lost 6 bases and J 11 bases, leaving 17 bases between the germline ends. The CDR3 DNA reads TGTGCCAGCAGCATCAGGGGAAGGGAGGAGTACGTC. Protein sequence: CASSIRGREEYV.

The chain is built from TRBV7-2 and TRBJ2-3, with TRBD2 matching over 10 bases. Germline CDR1 and CDR2: SGHTA and FQGNSA. This CDR3 region has 16 residues. Germline trimming cut 6 bases from V and 4 bases from J; bases unmatched to any gene: 10. The CDR3 region is CASSPGAGGLADTQYF. The DNA of the CDR3 is TGTGCCAGCAGTCCCGGAGCGGGGGGGCTAGCAGATACGCAGTATTTT. Complete variable domain (other parts from reference TRBV7-2 and TRBJ2-3): GAGVSQSPSNKVTEKGKDVELRCDPISGHTALYWYRQSLGQGLEFLIYFQGNSAPDKSGLPSDRFSAERTGGSVSTLTIQRTQQEDSAVYLCASSPGAGGLADTQYFGPGTRLTVL.

The chain carries TRBV24-1 and TRBJ2-4; 8 positions match TRBD2. The V segment lost 3 bases and the J segment 4 bases; nucleotides outside the gene matches: 7. From germline, CDR1 is KGHDR and CDR2 SFDVKD. The CDR3 contains 16 residues. CDR3 region: CATSDGIAGRKNIQYF. DNA of the CDR3: TGTGCCACCAGTGATGGGATAGCGGGGAGAAAAAACATTCAGTACTTC.

The rearrangement uses TRBV10-3 and TRBJ2-5, with 14 bases identical to TRBD2. The CDR3 consists of 16 residues. V shed 4 bases, J shed 3 bases, and the junction held 4 bases outside the gene matches. Germline loops: CDR1 ENHRY, CDR2 SYGVKD. CDR3 sequence: CAISGGLAGEEETQYF. CDR3 sequence (DNA): TGTGCCATCAGTGGGGGACTAGCGGGGGAAGAAGAGACCCAGTACTTC.

This clone was picked up one time. The rearrangement joins TRBV7-2 to TRBJ2-3; 9 bases line up with TRBD1. Germline assignment: CDR1 SGHTA and CDR2 FQGNSA. The CDR3 extends over 16 amino acids. The V gene end was trimmed by 6 bases and the J gene end by 8 bases; junction bases not matched to a gene: 15. The CDR3 DNA reads TGTGCCAGCAGACATGGGGGACAGGGTGCCGGAGGTACGCAGTATTTT. As protein: CASRHGGQGAGGTQYF.

The rearrangement uses TRBV18 and TRBJ2-3, with 8 nucleotides matching TRBD1. This CDR3 spans 15 amino acids. Germline V CDR1 and CDR2: KGHSH, LQKENI. Trimming removed 6 bases from V and 4 bases from J; junction bases left unmatched: 9. CDR3 amino acids: CASSPPRDRSDTQYF. The CDR3 region has the DNA TGTGCCAGCTCCCCGCCCCGGGACAGGTCAGATACGCAGTATTTT.

The gene calls are TRBV7-2 and TRBJ2-1; D might be TRBD1 (6 bases). Germline values: CDR1 SGHTA, CDR2 FQGNSA. Deletions cut 2 bases from V and 8 bases from J, with 10 bases between. This CDR3 spans 13 amino acids. The CDR3 DNA is TGTGCCAGCAGCTTACGCAGGGGTGATGAGCAGTTCTTC. It encodes CASSLRRGDEQFF.

The J gene is TRBJ1-1, the V gene TRBV25-1; no clear D. V was clipped by 7 bases and J by 2 bases, with 8 bases between them. The CDR3 is 12 amino acids. CDR1 is MGHDK, CDR2 SYGVNS, per germline. Here the CDR3 reads CASKHTNTEAFF. Written as DNA, the CDR3 is TGTGCCAGCAAGCACACTAACACTGAAGCTTTCTTT.

This clone turned up a few times. The gene calls are TRBV10-2 and TRBJ2-3; D remains ambiguous. V lost 3 bases to trimming and J lost 0 bases, with 10 bases between them. This CDR3 contains 15 residues. CDR1 WSHSY and CDR2 SAAADI come from the germline V gene. The DNA of the CDR3 is TGCGCCAGCAGTGATCTGGGAACTAGCACAGATACGCAGTATTTT. Protein product: CASSDLGTSTDTQYF.

This rearrangement joins TRBV5-1 to TRBJ2-5, with 7 bases matching TRBD1. Germline CDR1 reads SGHRS; CDR2 reads YFSETQ. Trimming cost V 4 bases and J 5 bases; bases outside gene matches: 11. CDR3 size: 15 residues. The CDR3 loop reads CASSLTGIVRETQYF. The CDR3 DNA is TGCGCCAGCAGCCTGACAGGGATTGTTCGGGAGACCCAGTACTTC. The full variable domain, its missing parts supplied by reference TRBV5-1 and TRBJ2-5, is KAGVTQTPRYLIKTRGQQVTLSCSPISGHRSVSWYQQTPGQGLQFLFEYFSETQRNKGNFPGRFSGRQFSNSRSEMNVSTLELGDSALYLCASSLTGIVRETQYFGPGTRLLVL.

The chain has TRBV7-2 and TRBJ2-4; tentative D call: TRBD2 (6 bases). The V and J ends lost 0 bases and 5 bases respectively, with 8 bases between them. The CDR3 length is 14 residues. The germline V gene encodes CDR1 SGHTA and CDR2 FQGNSA. The CDR3 sequence is CASSLAAGQNIQYF. CDR3 sequence (DNA): TGTGCCAGCAGCTTAGCGGCGGGGCAAAACATTCAGTACTTC.

The chain is built from TRBV12-3 or TRBV12-4 and TRBJ1-5; D call uncertain. This CDR3 region has 12 residues. Trimming took 9 bases from V and 5 from J, leaving 11 bases between them. The CDR3 loop reads CASQLGYQPQHF. Written as DNA, the CDR3 is TGTGCCAGTCAGCTAGGGTATCAGCCCCAGCATTTT.